The 14 T cell receptor beta chains reported below all come from one sample, sequenced in a study of blood T cell repertoires in COVID-19 (dated by TCRdb to the early 2020s). Receptor libraries were prepared by the immunoSEQ multiplex PCR assay. TCRdb re-hosts the immuneACCESS table, in-frame sequences only. Its copies lack some clones; in the studies checked, an unresolved V gene accounts for under half of them, and the cause for the rest is not known. The sample data list roughly 240,000 clones, and almost 85% of these were observed just once. About 2% of the sample is held by the ten biggest clonotypes. Source material: peripheral blood. All receptors derive from a woman aged 80 or older with acute or convalescent COVID-19.

The genes are TRBV2 and TRBJ1-2; the D gene is possibly TRBD1 (5 bases). This CDR3 region has 13 residues. V was cut by 2 bases and J by 3 bases, with 7 bases left in between. Germline-derived CDR1 and CDR2 are SNHLY and FYNNEI. CDR3 region: CASSESRDYGYTF. The CDR3 DNA sequence: TGTGCCAGCAGTGAATCCAGGGACTATGGCTACACCTTC.

In this sample, this clone turned up a few times. The chain carries TRBV12-5 and TRBJ1-1; D remains ambiguous. The CDR3 extends over 12 amino acids. Trimming removed 6 bases at V and 10 bases at J, with 15 bases between. The germline CDR1 and CDR2 sequences are LGHNT and FRNRAP. CDR3 sequence (DNA): TGTGCTAGTGGCCAGCAAGGACTAAGAGCTTTCTTT. Amino acid sequence: CASGQQGLRAFF.

The rearrangement joins TRBV10-1 to TRBJ2-2; D is perhaps TRBD1 (6 bases). The CDR3 has 15 amino acids. Trimming pared 5 bases from V and 3 bases from J, leaving 13 bases between. Germline CDR1 WNHNN, CDR2 SYGVQD (reference sequence). The CDR3 loop reads CASSPYREHTGELFF. The CDR3 nucleotides read TGCGCCAGCAGTCCCTACAGGGAGCACACCGGGGAGCTGTTTTTT.

V and J are TRBV9 and TRBJ2-2, with unresolved D. Trimming pared 4 bases from V and 6 bases from J, leaving 4 bases between. Germline V gene lookup returns CDR1 SGDLS and CDR2 YYNGEE. The CDR3 runs 11 residues. CDR3 sequence (DNA): TGTGCCAGCAGCTCCTCCGGGGAGCTGTTTTTT. Residues: CASSSSGELFF.

The V call is TRBV4-3, the J call TRBJ1-5, with D unclear. This CDR3 comprises 16 residues. Trimming left V 0 bases short and J 2 bases short, with 11 bases between. Germline V gene data show CDR1 as LGHNA and CDR2 as YSLEER. CDR3: CASSQESGSGNQPQHF. As DNA, the CDR3 is TGCGCCAGCAGCCAAGAAAGTGGGAGTGGCAATCAGCCCCAGCATTTT.

This chain links TRBV7-3 with TRBJ2-1; 9 bases match TRBD1. CDR3 length: 14 amino acids. Per germline, CDR1 SGHTA and CDR2 FQGTGA. V was clipped by 3 bases and J by 5 bases; unmatched bases: 2. The CDR3 loop reads CASSFGTGNNEQFF. For the CDR3, the DNA is TGTGCCAGCAGCTTCGGGACAGGGAACAATGAGCAGTTCTTC.

The chain uses TRBV15 and TRBJ2-3; TRBD2 might be the D (5 bases). Deletions cut 1 base from V and 6 bases from J, with 14 bases between. The CDR3 totals 15 residues. CDR1 and CDR2 (germline): LNHNV, YYDKDF (reference sequence). In nucleotides, the CDR3 is TGTGCCACCAGCAGAGGAGCGGAACCGGGGGATACGCAGTATTTT. Translation gives CATSRGAEPGDTQYF.

This rearrangement joins TRBV19 to TRBJ2-2; D possibly corresponds to TRBD2 (5 bases). The V end lost 2 bases, the J end lost 6 bases, and 16 bases lay between the germline ends. The germline V gene encodes CDR1 LNHDA and CDR2 SQIVND (reference sequence). The CDR3 totals 16 residues. The CDR3 bases are TGTGCCAGTAGTATATGGGCGGGTCAAGACTCCGGGGAGCTGTTTTTT. Protein product: CASSIWAGQDSGELFF.

The chain couples TRBV19 to TRBJ1-3; weak D call: TRBD1 (6 bases). The CDR3 has 16 amino acids. The germline V gene has CDR1 LNHDA and CDR2 SQIVND (reference sequence). Trimming shortened V by 3 bases and J by 0 bases, and 12 bases separated the two germline ends. The CDR3 protein is CASSIRTGFSGNTIYF. The CDR3 nucleotides are TGTGCCAGTAGTATCAGAACAGGGTTCTCTGGAAACACCATATATTTT.

V is TRBV19 and J is TRBJ2-2; 7 nucleotides align to TRBD1. V lost 5 bases, J lost 0 bases, and 3 bases stayed unmatched. From germline, CDR1 is LNHDA and CDR2 SQIVND (reference sequence). This CDR3 spans 15 amino acids. CDR3 coding DNA: TGTGCCAGTAGTGGTCAGGGGGCGAACACCGGGGAGCTGTTTTTT. Translation gives CASSGQGANTGELFF.

The V gene is TRBV6-5, the J gene TRBJ1-1; D not resolved. V was cut by 5 bases and J by 7 bases, with 11 bases left in between. Germline V lookup: CDR1 MNHEY, CDR2 SVGAGI. The CDR3 is 12 amino acids. DNA of the CDR3: TGTGCCAGCAGTAGAGAGAACCGTGAAGCTTTCTTT. Translation gives CASSRENREAFF.

The rearrangement uses TRBV3-1 (or the pseudogene TRBV3-2) and TRBJ1-2; no clear D gene. V was clipped by 0 bases and J by 13 bases, with 15 bases between them. This CDR3 region has 13 residues. Germline-derived CDR1 and CDR2 are LGHDT and YNNKEL (reference sequence). CDR3 bases: TGTGCCAGCAGCCAAGACTTCGGGGTTAGAACCACCTTC. Encoded protein: CASSQDFGVRTTF.

The J gene is TRBJ1-4, the V gene TRBV6-6; the match to TRBD1 covers 7 bases. Germline lookup yields CDR1 MNHNY and CDR2 SVGAGI (reference sequence). V was pared by 0 bases and J by 6 bases, with 4 bases of the junction left unmatched. The CDR3 sequence is 15 residues long. The CDR3 sequence: CASSYSRGRDEKLFF. As DNA, the CDR3 is TGTGCCAGCAGTTACTCCAGGGGGAGAGATGAAAAACTGTTTTTT.

The table lists this clone with a few counts. The CDR3 bases are TGCGCCAGCAGCTTGGTTGCGGGAGGGAACAATGAGCAGTTCTTC. Residues: CASSLVAGGNNEQFF. V and J are TRBV5-1 and TRBJ2-1; 9 positions match TRBD2. CDR1 SGHRS and CDR2 YFSETQ come from the germline V gene. The CDR3 runs 15 residues. V lost 0 bases, J lost 5 bases, and 3 bases stayed unmatched.